This record covers a single T cell receptor beta chain. Antigen unknown. PBMCs were cryopreserved, and 2 to 2.5 micrograms of genomic DNA from them went into TCR beta libraries. The sample originates from a study of cytotoxic CD8 clonotypes in ibrutinib-treated CLL. Points from the study as a whole: Public clonotypes showed up rarely, and on treatment they shrank or held steady. Relative to age-matched healthy donors, clonality at baseline was higher, and it tracked circulating CD8+ T-cell counts.

The V segment lost 8 bases and the J segment 1 base; nucleotides outside the gene matches: 9. Per germline, CDR1 KGHSH and CDR2 LQKENI. CDR3 length: 15 residues. Depths of 1 in 200,000 to 1 in 1 million T cells were the sequencing target. Measured with immunoSEQ multiplex PCR; TCRdb has only the in-frame clones, and not every one. Seen here are some 120,000 clones, more than 55% observed once, and the top ten hold 37%. Sequencing was performed on PBMCs, taken after 24 months of ibrutinib treatment. The clonotype originates from a human donor with chronic lymphocytic leukemia. This sequence joins TRBV18 and TRBJ1-1; 8 positions match TRBD1. For the CDR3, the DNA is TGTGCCAGCACGGTGCAGGGGGCGACGAACACTGAAGCTTTCTTT. Amino acids: CASTVQGATNTEAFF.